This TCR beta chain originates from a study of T cells in Graves' hyperthyroidism and ophthalmopathy. Trimming removed 4 bases at V and 4 bases at J, with 4 bases between. The CDR3 contains 11 residues. Germline values: CDR1 SQVTM, CDR2 ANQGSEA. Study-wide results and caveats: Ophthalmopathy got predicted by the model a median about 6.5 months before its onset.

Across 18 months, stable Graves' hyperthyroidism was marked by no progression to ophthalmopathy. Uncontrolled infection, other autoimmune disease, pregnancy or lactation led to exclusion. This clonotype was picked up a small number of times. Its target is unknown. RNA transcripts served as the template for amplifying TCR beta CDR3 regions. HTBI primers were employed in a first-round RT-PCR of the TCR CDR3. A single record per CDR3 protein comes from TCRdb applying MiXCR to the multiplex PCR reads. Of 500,000 to 650,000 distinct CDR3 sequences in the sample, roughly 15% were seen once. The sample taken for sequencing was blood. The chain uses TRBV29-1 and TRBJ2-2, with D uncertain. The TCR sequence derives from a woman in her 40s with Graves' hyperthyroidism. CDR3 amino acids: CSVGVTGELFF. In DNA, the CDR3 is TGCAGCGTTGGTGTCACCGGGGAGCTGTTTTTT.